This T cell receptor beta chain was documented in a study of Graves' ophthalmopathy and Graves' hyperthyroidism. This clonotype showed up many times. The CDR3 covers 10 residues. Germline V gives CDR1 SQVTM, CDR2 ANQGSEA. The V and J ends lost 4 bases and 8 bases respectively, with 8 bases between them. Amplification of the TCR beta CDR3 regions used RNA transcripts (as template). The workflow started with a first-round RT-PCR run with HTBI primers and then moved on to a second-round multiplex PCR. Via MiXCR, TCRdb re-called the multiplex PCR reads, giving one row per CDR3 protein. Of approximately 410,000 distinct CDR3 sequences listed, over 15% were seen once; the top ten hold about 7%.

Sequencing was done on a sample of peripheral blood. The V gene is TRBV29-1, the J gene TRBJ1-2; D uncertain. This TCR was sampled from a woman aged 18-29 years with stable Graves' hyperthyroidism. The CDR3 nucleotides read TGCAGCGTTGTGGGAAACGGCTACACCTTC. Translating gives CSVVGNGYTF.